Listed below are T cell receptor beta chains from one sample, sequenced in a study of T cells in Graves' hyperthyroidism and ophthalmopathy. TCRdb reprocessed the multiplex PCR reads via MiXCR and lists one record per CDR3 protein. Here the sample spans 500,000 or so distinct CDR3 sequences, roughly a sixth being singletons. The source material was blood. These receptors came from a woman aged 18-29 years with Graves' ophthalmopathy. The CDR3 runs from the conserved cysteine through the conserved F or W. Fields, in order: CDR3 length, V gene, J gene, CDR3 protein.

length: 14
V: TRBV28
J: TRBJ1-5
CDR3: CASRAEMGNQPQHF

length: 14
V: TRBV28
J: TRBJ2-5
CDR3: CASSLVQHQETQYF

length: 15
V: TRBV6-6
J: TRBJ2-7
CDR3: CASSYSISAGGEQYF

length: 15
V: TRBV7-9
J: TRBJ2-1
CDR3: CASSPTGGTYNEQFF

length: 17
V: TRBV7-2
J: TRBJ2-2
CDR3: CASRPGLAGGQTGELFF

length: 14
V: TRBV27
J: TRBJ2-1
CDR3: CASRPGQGDNEQFF

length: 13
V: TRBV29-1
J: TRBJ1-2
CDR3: CSVEVRGNYGYTF

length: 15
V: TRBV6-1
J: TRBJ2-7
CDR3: CASSEISTGNYEQYF

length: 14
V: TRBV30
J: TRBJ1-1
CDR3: CAWSLRGENTEAFF

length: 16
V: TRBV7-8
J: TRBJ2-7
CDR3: CASSRLERGLAYEQYF

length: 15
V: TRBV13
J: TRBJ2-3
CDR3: CASSPGLAETDTQYF

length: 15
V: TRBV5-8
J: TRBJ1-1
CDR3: CASSLSPRARTEAFF